The clone carrying this T cell receptor (beta chain) turned up a few times. Its specificity is not known. Prepared libraries of TCR beta cDNA carried unique molecular identifiers. Researchers reported 550,000 or so cDNA molecules coming from about 0.98 to 11 million T cells. In TCRdb, the PCR reads were re-called with MiXCR into one record per CDR3 protein. The table includes about 570,000 distinct CDR3 sequences, around a third detected once. V was clipped by 7 bases and J by 7 bases; unmatched bases: 18. The CDR3 runs to 15 residues. Germline V gene lookup returns CDR1 DFQATT and CDR2 SNEGSKA (reference sequence). This sample is drawn from a study of post-analysis software for immune sequencing data. About the research overall: Secondary progressive, relapsing-remitting and progressive-relapsing multiple sclerosis were among the included disease courses.

Notes on the study in general: Comparison of patients with controls showed 5 or 6 TRBV segments more frequent in patients, TRBV5-6, TRBV5-1 and TRBV20-1 among them. Samples made in the same batch grouped tightly together by F measure. In multiple sclerosis, normalized Chao1 diversity was significantly below that of controls.

The chain recombines TRBV20-1 with TRBJ2-7; 8 positions match TRBD2. This TCR came from a girl aged 2-17 years with multiple sclerosis. Sequenced: blood. CDR3 protein: CSVLQPGLGSGEQYF. CDR3 nucleotides: TGCAGTGTTTTGCAACCGGGACTAGGGTCGGGGGAGCAGTACTTC.